This TCR beta chain was sequenced for a study of T cell responses to AZD1222 COVID-19 vaccine. For the study at large: Second-dose timings of about 4 or about 12 weeks were pooled. The study's findings and limits: The reported proportion of spike-specific TCRs targeting unmutated variant regions was nearly half. Most donors were white British, females outnumbered males, and clonal diversity was possibly underestimated. Sampling that yielded the repertoires occurred only after the peak T cell response.

From germline, CDR1 is SNHLY and CDR2 FYNNEI. With 5 bases removed from V and 0 bases from J, the gap between germline ends came to 5 bases. The CDR3 spans 13 residues. TCRdb's table, derived via immunoSEQ multiplex PCR, lists solely in-frame clones and lacks some. The table has approximately 150,000 clones, roughly nine tenths seen once. Comments on this clone: The antigen is undetermined.

The sequence derives from an adult in good health. Source: peripheral blood, taken on day 0 of AZD1222 vaccination. The rearrangement uses TRBV2 and TRBJ1-5; unclear D gene. The CDR3: CASSLDSNQPQHF. The DNA of the CDR3 is TGTGCCAGCAGTTTAGATAGCAATCAGCCCCAGCATTTT.